The 13 T cell receptor beta chains reported below all come from one sample, sequenced in a study of blood T cell repertoires in COVID-19. TCRdb keeps only in-frame clones here, not all; method: immunoSEQ multiplex PCR. In the table there are about 340,000 clones, about 86% of which are singletons. Sequences were obtained from PBMCs or T cells enriched from blood (not recorded which). Receptors were obtained from a woman in her 40s with acute COVID-19.

The chain combines TRBV28 with TRBJ2-2; TRBD1 matches 9 bases. J gave up 4 bases and V 4 bases, and 4 bases lay outside the gene matches. CDR3 length: 15 residues. CDR1 is MDHEN and CDR2 is SYDVKM in the germline V gene. CDR3 region: CASSWGTGRTGELFF. CDR3 in DNA: TGTGCCAGCAGTTGGGGGACAGGGCGCACCGGGGAGCTGTTTTTT.

The rearrangement joins TRBV6-2 or TRBV6-3 to TRBJ1-6; D is ambiguous. This CDR3 is built from 18 residues. CDR1 MNHEY and CDR2 SVGEGT come from the germline V gene. The ends were cut back, 6 bases at V and 0 bases at J, with 18 bases in the middle. In DNA form, the CDR3 reads TGTGCCAGCAGCCGCCAGACCAGGCCAAGCTCCTATAATTCACCCCTCCACTTT. Protein sequence: CASSRQTRPSSYNSPLHF.

This sequence joins TRBV28 and TRBJ1-2; TRBD1 might be the D (5 bases). Germline CDR1 MDHEN, CDR2 SYDVKM. This CDR3 spans 13 amino acids. V dropped 5 bases and J dropped 0 bases, with 7 bases sitting between them. The CDR3 reads CASSPTANYGYTF. The CDR3 DNA sequence: TGTGCCAGCAGTCCGACAGCTAACTATGGCTACACCTTC.

This clone has only a few counts. This chain uses TRBV12-5 with TRBJ1-2, with D unresolved. V shed 5 bases and J shed 1 base, with 5 bases lying between them. CDR3 length: 12 amino acids. Germline loops: CDR1 LGHNT, CDR2 FRNRAP. The CDR3 loop reads CASGGVNYGYTF. The CDR3 DNA sequence: TGTGCTAGTGGTGGAGTTAACTATGGCTACACCTTC.

In this sample, this clone turned up once. This sample also contains other DNA sequences that code for the same CDR3. The chain uses TRBV7-2 and TRBJ1-1, with D uncertain. Trimming pared 1 base from V and 1 base from J, leaving 7 bases between. The V gene's germline CDR1 is SGHTA and CDR2 FQGNSA. The CDR3 consists of 14 residues. CDR3 residues: CASSLGPGNTEAFF. CDR3 nucleotide sequence: TGTGCCAGCAGCTTAGGTCCGGGGAACACTGAAGCTTTCTTT.

In this sample, this clone turned up once. The chain combines TRBV9 with TRBJ2-3, with 7 nucleotides matching TRBD2. The CDR3 contains 15 residues. Losses at the gene ends were 4 bases for V and 3 bases for J; bases not matched to a gene: 8. From germline, CDR1 is SGDLS and CDR2 YYNGEE. The CDR3 is CASSISSGGTDTQYF. The CDR3 coding sequence is TGTGCCAGCAGCATAAGCTCGGGGGGAACAGATACGCAGTATTTT.

J is TRBJ1-6 and V is TRBV27, with D maybe TRBD1 (6 bases). Deletions cut 4 bases from V and 10 bases from J, with 8 bases between. The germline gives CDR1 MNHEY, CDR2 SMNVEV (reference sequence). The length of the CDR3 is 12 residues. The CDR3 reads CASSSQGSPLHF. CDR3 DNA sequence: TGTGCCAGCAGTTCACAGGGATCACCCCTCCACTTT.

The gene calls are TRBV12-5 and TRBJ1-2; 7 bases agree with TRBD1. J gave up 5 bases and V 5 bases, and 11 bases lay outside the gene matches. The germline CDR1 and CDR2 sequences are LGHNT and FRNRAP. This CDR3 comprises 15 residues. The CDR3 region has the DNA TGTGCTAGTGGTCTACGGAGACAGGGAATTTATGGCTACACCTTC. As protein: CASGLRRQGIYGYTF.

The chain combines TRBV27 with TRBJ2-1, with 8 positions matching TRBD2. CDR3 length equals 14 residues. The germline V gene has CDR1 MNHEY and CDR2 SMNVEV (reference sequence). Trimming took 2 bases from V and 6 from J; bases not matched to a gene: 3. CDR3: CASSLGTRSNEQFF. The CDR3 bases are TGTGCCAGCAGTTTAGGGACTAGGTCCAATGAGCAGTTCTTC.

The chain combines TRBV11-2 with TRBJ2-5; a weak D match, TRBD1 (8 bases). With 3 bases removed from V and 2 bases from J, the gap between germline ends came to 16 bases. The CDR3 sequence is 16 residues long. Per the germline V gene, CDR1 is SGHAT and CDR2 is FQNNGV. The CDR3 DNA sequence: TGTGCCAGCAGCTTGTTAAGCGGGACAGGACAAGAGACCCAGTACTTC. Translation: CASSLLSGTGQETQYF. Looking up the rest from reference TRBV11-2 and TRBJ2-5 gives the full variable domain: EAGVAQSPRYKIIEKRQSVAFWCNPISGHATLYWYQQILGQGPKLLIQFQNNGVVDDSQLPKDRFSAERLKGVDSTLKIQPAKLEDSAVYLCASSLLSGTGQETQYFGPGTRLLVL.

The J gene is TRBJ1-2, the V gene TRBV19; no clear D. Trimming left V 5 bases short and J 2 bases short, with 9 bases between. The CDR3 is 13 amino acids. CDR1 and CDR2 (germline): LNHDA, SQIVND (reference sequence). The CDR3: CASSPRGNYGYTF. In nucleotides, the CDR3 is TGTGCCAGTAGTCCGAGAGGGAACTATGGCTACACCTTC.

This clone was detected only once. Distinct nucleotide sequences in the sample also encode this CDR3. V gene TRBV5-4 combines with J gene TRBJ2-5; 8 bases map to TRBD2. Per germline, CDR1 SGHNT and CDR2 YYREEE (reference sequence). J lost 2 bases, V lost 4 bases, and 1 base had no gene match. The CDR3 has 13 residues. This CDR3 is CASSPGGQETQYF. The CDR3 DNA reads TGTGCCAGCAGCCCGGGAGGGCAAGAGACCCAGTACTTC. Full variable domain (outside the CDR3, taken from reference TRBV5-4 and TRBJ2-5): ETGVTQSPTHLIKTRGQQVTLRCSSQSGHNTVSWYQQALGQGPQFIFQYYREEENGRGNFPPRFSGLQFPNYSSELNVNALELDDSALYLCASSPGGQETQYFGPGTRLLVL.

The chain has TRBV9 and TRBJ1-6; weak D call: TRBD1 (6 bases). The CDR3 is made up of 15 amino acids. Germline V gene lookup returns CDR1 SGDLS and CDR2 YYNGEE. V was pared by 1 base and J by 3 bases, with 8 bases between. The DNA for the CDR3 is TGTGCCAGCAGCGTATCAGGGGACTATAATTCACCCCTCCACTTT. Translating it yields CASSVSGDYNSPLHF.